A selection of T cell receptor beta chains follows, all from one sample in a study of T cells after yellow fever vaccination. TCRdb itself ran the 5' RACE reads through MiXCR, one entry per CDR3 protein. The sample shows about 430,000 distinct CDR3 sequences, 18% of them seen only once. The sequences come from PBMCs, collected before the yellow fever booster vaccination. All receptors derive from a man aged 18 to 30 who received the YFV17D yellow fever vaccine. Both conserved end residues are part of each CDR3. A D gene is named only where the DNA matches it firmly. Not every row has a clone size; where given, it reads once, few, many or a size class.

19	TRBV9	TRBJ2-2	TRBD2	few	CASSSTGTSGGTATGELFF	TGTGCCAGCAGCTCTACCGGGACTAGCGGGGGGACGGCCACCGGGGAGCTGTTTTTT
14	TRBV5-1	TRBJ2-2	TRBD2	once	CASKEAGGTGELFF	TGCGCCAGCAAGGAGGCGGGGGGAACCGGGGAGCTGTTTTTT
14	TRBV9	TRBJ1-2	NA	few	CASSKSDGHYGYTF	TGTGCCAGCAGCAAGTCGGACGGCCACTATGGCTACACCTTC
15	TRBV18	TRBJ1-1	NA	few	CASSPSAQGNSEAFF	TGTGCCAGCTCACCATCAGCACAAGGCAACAGTGAAGCTTTCTTT
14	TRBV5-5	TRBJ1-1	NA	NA	CASSPLPENTEAFF	TGTGCCAGCAGCCCGCTCCCGGAGAACACTGAAGCTTTCTTT
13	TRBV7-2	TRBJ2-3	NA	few	CASTPPSTDTQYF	TGTGCCAGCACCCCGCCCTCCACAGATACGCAGTATTTT
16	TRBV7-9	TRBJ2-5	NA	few	CASSPLRSGQQETQYF	TGTGCCAGCAGCCCTCTCAGGAGTGGGCAGCAAGAGACCCAGTACTTC
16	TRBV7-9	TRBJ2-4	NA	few	CASSLGSGLAKNIQYF	TGTGCCAGCAGCTTAGGGTCGGGCCTAGCCAAAAACATTCAGTACTTC
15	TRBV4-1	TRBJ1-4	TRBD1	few	CASSQPTGGEEKLFF	TGCGCCAGCAGCCAACCGACAGGGGGGGAGGAAAAACTGTTTTTT
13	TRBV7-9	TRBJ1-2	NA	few	CASSTGALYGYTF	TGTGCCAGCAGTACGGGGGCCCTCTATGGCTACACCTTC
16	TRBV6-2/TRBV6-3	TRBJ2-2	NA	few	CASSYPRGTNTGELFF	TGTGCCAGCAGTTACCCCAGAGGGACGAACACCGGGGAGCTGTTTTTT
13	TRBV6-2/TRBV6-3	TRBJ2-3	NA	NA	CASSVRVTDTQYF	TGTGCCAGCTCGGTTCGGGTCACAGATACGCAGTATTTT
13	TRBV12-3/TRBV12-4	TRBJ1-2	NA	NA	CASSLETAYGYTF	TGTGCCAGCAGTTTGGAGACAGCCTATGGCTACACCTTC
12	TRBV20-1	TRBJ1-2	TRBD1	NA	CSALTGGYGYTF	TGCAGTGCTTTGACAGGGGGCTATGGCTACACCTTC
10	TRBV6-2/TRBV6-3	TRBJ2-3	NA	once	CATRLGAQYF	TGTGCCACCCGACTAGGTGCGCAGTATTTT
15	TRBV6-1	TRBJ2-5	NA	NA	CASSEASGSVETQYF	TGTGCCAGCAGTGAAGCGTCCGGGTCGGTGGAGACCCAGTACTTC
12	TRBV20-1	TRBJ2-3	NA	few	CSAYVSTDTQYF	TGCAGTGCTTACGTTAGCACAGATACGCAGTATTTT
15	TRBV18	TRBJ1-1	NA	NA	CASSPSGTKGTEAFF	TGTGCCAGCTCACCTTCAGGGACCAAGGGGACTGAAGCTTTCTTT
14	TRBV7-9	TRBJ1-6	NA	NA	CASSFPRVNSPLHF	TGTGCCAGCAGCTTTCCCAGGGTCAATTCACCCCTCCACTTT